This TCR beta chain was documented in a study of blood T cell repertoires in COVID-19. Clones were sequenced by immunoSEQ multiplex PCR, and TCRdb holds only the in-frame ones, with some missing. The sample holds roughly 200,000 clones, 81% seen once. Points on this clone: Different DNA sequences within this sample yield the same CDR3.

CDR3 size: 13 residues. V shed 6 bases, J shed 4 bases, and the junction held 4 bases outside the gene matches. Per the germline V gene, CDR1 is KGHSH and CDR2 is LQKENI. Sequencing was done on a sample of peripheral blood. This receptor was obtained from a woman aged 80 or older with acute or convalescent COVID-19. The V and J genes are TRBV18 and TRBJ2-5; 8 bases fit TRBD1. The CDR3 coding sequence is TGTGCCAGCTCCCTAGGACAGGGAGAGACCCAGTACTTC. Protein sequence: CASSLGQGETQYF.